This entry concerns a single TCR beta chain. Its antigen remains unknown. V shed 2 bases and J 8 bases; nucleotides not matched to a gene: 7. Germline V gives CDR1 WSHSY, CDR2 SAAADI. This CDR3 comprises 14 residues. This PCR relied on a set of 60 Vbeta primers and 13 Jbeta primers. Libraries were prepared by immunoSEQ multiplex PCR; TCRdb keeps only in-frame clonotypes and omits some of them. Of some 150,000 clones listed, about 73% are singletons. The data belong to a study of cytomegalovirus exposure and HLA in healthy donors. Study results and caveats: TRBV6-2, TRBV6-3 and some other V segments were excluded as indistinguishable.

Sequencing was done on a sample of PBMCs. V usage is TRBV10-2 and J usage is TRBJ1-2; TRBD1 aligns across 8 bases. The source of this sequence is a man aged 40-49 years in good health and CMV-seropositive. The CDR3 region is CASSELKTGDGYTF. As DNA, the CDR3 is TGCGCCAGCAGTGAGCTTAAGACAGGGGACGGCTACACCTTC.